A selection of T cell receptor beta chains follows, all from one sample in a study of control samples from healthy donors and cancer patients. The data were produced by immunoSEQ multiplex PCR, yet TCRdb's version contains in-frame clones alone and is incomplete. The table has tens of thousands of clones, roughly 90% seen once. The sequenced sample consisted of PBMCs. These receptors all stem from a man aged 35-49 years with colorectal cancer. Each CDR3 is given with its conserved first and last residue. The D gene is left open where the match is weak. Size is omitted from some rows. Given values are once, few, many or a class for expanded clones.

j_call d_call cdr3_length clone_size v_call cdr3_aa cdr3_nt
TRBJ2-7 TRBD1 15 NA TRBV6-5 CASSPDQGVSYEQYF TGTGCCAGCAGCCCAGACCAGGGGGTCTCCTACGAGCAGTACTTC
TRBJ2-7 TRBD1 14 NA TRBV19 CASSPSGTGPEQYF TGTGCCAGTAGTCCCTCGGGGACAGGGCCCGAGCAGTACTTC
TRBJ2-5 NA 13 NA TRBV29-1 CSATGGGKETQYF TGCAGCGCCACAGGTGGGGGCAAAGAGACCCAGTACTTC
TRBJ1-2 TRBD1 15 NA TRBV6-2/TRBV6-3 CASSYSGTASLGYTF TGTGCCAGCAGTTACTCCGGGACAGCCTCTCTCGGCTACACCTTC
TRBJ1-1 NA 13 NA TRBV6-5 CASRQGFWTEAFF TGTGCCAGCAGGCAGGGTTTCTGGACTGAAGCTTTCTTT
TRBJ2-3 NA 12 NA TRBV30 CAWNREGDTQYF TGTGCCTGGAACAGGGAAGGAGATACGCAGTATTTT
TRBJ1-6 NA 16 NA TRBV3-1/TRBV3-2 CASSQQGGTRDGPLHF TGTGCCAGCAGCCAACAGGGTGGAACCCGGGACGGACCCCTCCACTTT
TRBJ1-5 NA 15 once TRBV6-5 CASSRGRSLNQPQHF TGTGCCAGCAGTAGGGGACGGAGCCTCAATCAGCCCCAGCATTTT
TRBJ2-5 NA 14 NA TRBV5-1 CASSLGDWAGTQYF TGCGCCAGCAGCTTGGGGGACTGGGCGGGGACCCAGTACTTC
TRBJ2-3 TRBD1 14 NA TRBV13 CASSSQGGTDTQYF TGTGCCAGCAGCTCACAGGGGGGCACAGATACGCAGTATTTT
TRBJ2-2 TRBD1 16 NA TRBV27 CASSVQGALNTGELFF TGTGCCAGCAGTGTACAGGGGGCGCTGAACACCGGGGAGCTGTTTTTT
TRBJ2-7 NA 16 NA TRBV7-8 CASSLGGGAGGYEQYF TGTGCCAGCAGCTTAGGGGGTGGGGCAGGAGGCTACGAGCAGTACTTC
TRBJ1-1 NA 13 NA TRBV7-3 CASSLTRDTEAFF TGTGCCAGCAGCTTAACGCGGGACACTGAAGCTTTCTTT
TRBJ1-2 NA 13 NA TRBV5-4 CASSLARESGYTF TGTGCCAGCAGCTTGGCGCGGGAAAGTGGCTACACCTTC
TRBJ1-2 TRBD1 16 NA TRBV6-6 CASSLPSGTDVYGYTF TGTGCCAGCAGTCTGCCGTCTGGGACAGACGTCTATGGCTACACCTTC
TRBJ2-7 TRBD1 15 NA TRBV24-1 CTTSDPGTGAYEQYF TGTACCACCAGTGATCCGGGGACAGGGGCCTACGAGCAGTACTTC
TRBJ2-7 NA 13 NA TRBV7-3 CASSTDSVHEQYF TGTGCCAGCAGCACTGACAGTGTTCACGAGCAGTACTTC
TRBJ1-1 NA 13 NA TRBV6-5 CASSLTGGTEAFF TGTGCCAGCAGTTTAACGGGGGGCACTGAAGCTTTCTTT